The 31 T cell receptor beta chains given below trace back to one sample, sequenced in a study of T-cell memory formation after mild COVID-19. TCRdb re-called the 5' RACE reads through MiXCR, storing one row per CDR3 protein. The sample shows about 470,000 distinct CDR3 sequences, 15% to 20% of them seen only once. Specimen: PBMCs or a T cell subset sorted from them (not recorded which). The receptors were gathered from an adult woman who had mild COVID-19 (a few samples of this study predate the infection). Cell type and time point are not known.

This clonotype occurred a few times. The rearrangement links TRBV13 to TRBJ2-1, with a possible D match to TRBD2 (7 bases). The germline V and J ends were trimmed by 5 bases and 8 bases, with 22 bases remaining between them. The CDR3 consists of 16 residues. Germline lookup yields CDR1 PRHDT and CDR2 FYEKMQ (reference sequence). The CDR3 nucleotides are TGTGCCAGCAGCCTCTACGGGGGGCCCAGTGAGGATGAGCAGTTCTTC. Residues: CASSLYGGPSEDEQFF.

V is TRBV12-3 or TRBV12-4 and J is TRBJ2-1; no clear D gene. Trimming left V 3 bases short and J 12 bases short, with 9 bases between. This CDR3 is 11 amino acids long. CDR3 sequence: CASSLDEPQFF. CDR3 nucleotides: TGTGCCAGCAGTTTGGATGAGCCGCAGTTCTTC.

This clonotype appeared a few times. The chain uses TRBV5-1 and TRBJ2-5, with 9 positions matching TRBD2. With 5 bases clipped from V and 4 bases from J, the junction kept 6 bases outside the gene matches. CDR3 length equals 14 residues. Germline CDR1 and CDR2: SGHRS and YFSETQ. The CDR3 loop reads CASSLRTSVETQYF. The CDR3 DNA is TGCGCCAGCAGTCTCCGGACTAGCGTAGAGACCCAGTACTTC.

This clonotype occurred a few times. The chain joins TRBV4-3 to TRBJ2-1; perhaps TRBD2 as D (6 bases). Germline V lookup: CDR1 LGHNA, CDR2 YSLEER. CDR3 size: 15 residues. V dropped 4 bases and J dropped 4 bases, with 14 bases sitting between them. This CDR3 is CASSRGGVRYNEQFF. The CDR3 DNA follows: TGCGCCAGCAGCCGAGGAGGGGTCAGATACAATGAGCAGTTCTTC.

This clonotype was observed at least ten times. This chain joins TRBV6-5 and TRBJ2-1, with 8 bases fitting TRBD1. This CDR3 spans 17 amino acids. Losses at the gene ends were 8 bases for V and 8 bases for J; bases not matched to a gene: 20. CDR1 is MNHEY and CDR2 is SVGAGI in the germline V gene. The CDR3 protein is CASYSYFDRGRKDEQFF. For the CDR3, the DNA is TGTGCCAGCTACTCTTACTTCGACAGGGGAAGGAAGGATGAGCAGTTCTTC.

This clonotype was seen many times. The CDR3 sequence: CASSPDNEQFF. In DNA form, the CDR3 reads TGTGCCAGCAGCCCAGACAATGAGCAGTTCTTC. V and J are TRBV7-9 and TRBJ2-1; D is unresolved. The germline V and J ends were trimmed by 5 bases and 5 bases, with 4 bases remaining between them. This CDR3 spans 11 amino acids. Germline assignment: CDR1 SEHNR and CDR2 FQNEAQ (reference sequence).

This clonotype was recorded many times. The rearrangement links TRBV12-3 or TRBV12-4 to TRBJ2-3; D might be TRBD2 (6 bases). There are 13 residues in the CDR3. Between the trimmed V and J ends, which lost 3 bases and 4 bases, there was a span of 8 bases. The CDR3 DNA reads TGTGCCAGCAGTTTGGGAGGTTCAGATACGCAGTATTTT. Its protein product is CASSLGGSDTQYF.

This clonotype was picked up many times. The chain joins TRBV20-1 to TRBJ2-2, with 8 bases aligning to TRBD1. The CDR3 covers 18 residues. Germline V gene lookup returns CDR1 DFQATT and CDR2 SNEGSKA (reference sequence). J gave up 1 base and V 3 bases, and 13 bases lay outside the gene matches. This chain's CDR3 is CSASGSGGADWNTGELFF. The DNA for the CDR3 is TGCAGTGCTAGTGGCTCAGGGGGCGCGGATTGGAACACCGGGGAGCTGTTTTTT.

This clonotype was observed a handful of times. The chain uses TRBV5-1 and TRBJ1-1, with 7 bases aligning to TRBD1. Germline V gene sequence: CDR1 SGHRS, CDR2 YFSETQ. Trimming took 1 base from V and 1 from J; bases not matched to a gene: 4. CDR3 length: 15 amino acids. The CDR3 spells CASSLIDRANTEAFF. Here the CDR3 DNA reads TGCGCCAGCAGCTTGATAGACAGGGCGAACACTGAAGCTTTCTTT.

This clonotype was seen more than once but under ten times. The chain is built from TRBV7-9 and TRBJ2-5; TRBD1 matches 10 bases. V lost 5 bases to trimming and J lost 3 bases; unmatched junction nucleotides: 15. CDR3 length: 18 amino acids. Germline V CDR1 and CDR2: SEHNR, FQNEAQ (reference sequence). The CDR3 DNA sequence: TGTGCCAGCAGCAATGCCATAAACCGGGACAGGGGTAAAGAGACCCAGTACTTC. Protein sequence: CASSNAINRDRGKETQYF.

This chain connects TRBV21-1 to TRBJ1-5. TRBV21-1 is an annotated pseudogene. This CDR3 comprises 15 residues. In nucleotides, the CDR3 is TGTGCCAGCAGCAAAGACAGAAATAGCAATCAGCCCCAGCATTTT. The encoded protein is CASSKDRNSNQPQHF.

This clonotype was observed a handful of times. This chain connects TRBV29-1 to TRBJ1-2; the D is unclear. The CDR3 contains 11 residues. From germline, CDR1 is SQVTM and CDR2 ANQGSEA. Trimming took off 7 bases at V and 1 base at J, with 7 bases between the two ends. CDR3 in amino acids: CSAASNYGYTF. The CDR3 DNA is TGCAGCGCAGCAAGTAACTATGGCTACACCTTC.

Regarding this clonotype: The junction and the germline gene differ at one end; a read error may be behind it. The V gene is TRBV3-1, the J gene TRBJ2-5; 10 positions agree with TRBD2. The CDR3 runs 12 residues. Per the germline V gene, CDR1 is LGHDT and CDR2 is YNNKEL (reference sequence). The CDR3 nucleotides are TGTACCAGCAGCCTTGGACTAGCGGCCCAGTACTTC. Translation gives CTSSLGLAAQYF.

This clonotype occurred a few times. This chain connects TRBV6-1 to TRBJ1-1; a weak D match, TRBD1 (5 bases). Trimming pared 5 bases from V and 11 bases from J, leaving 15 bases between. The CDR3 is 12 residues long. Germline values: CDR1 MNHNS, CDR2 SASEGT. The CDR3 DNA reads TGTGCCAGCAGTAGACAGCGAACGTCTGCTTTCTTT. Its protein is CASSRQRTSAFF.

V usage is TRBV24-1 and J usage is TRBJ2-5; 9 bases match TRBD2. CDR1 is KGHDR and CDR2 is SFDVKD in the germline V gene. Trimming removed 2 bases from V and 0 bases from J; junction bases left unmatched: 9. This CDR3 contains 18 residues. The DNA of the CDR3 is TGTGCCACCAGTGATTCCCTCGAGAGCGGGGGGTACCAAGAGACCCAGTACTTC. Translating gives CATSDSLESGGYQETQYF.

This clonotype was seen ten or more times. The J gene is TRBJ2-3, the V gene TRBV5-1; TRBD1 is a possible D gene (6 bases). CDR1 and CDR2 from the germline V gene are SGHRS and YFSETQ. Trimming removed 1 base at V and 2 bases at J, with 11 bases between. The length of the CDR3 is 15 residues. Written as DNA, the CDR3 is TGCGCCAGCAGCTTGCAGGGGACCCTCACAGATACGCAGTATTTT. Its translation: CASSLQGTLTDTQYF.

CDR3 bases: TGTGCCAGCAGCCAACCACTAAAATTACAGGGCTACGAGCAGTACTTC. It encodes CASSQPLKLQGYEQYF. The chain employs TRBV4-2 and TRBJ2-7, with a tentative D call TRBD1 (6 bases). The CDR3 contains 16 residues. The germline V gene has CDR1 LGHNA and CDR2 YNFKEQ. The V gene lost 2 bases and the J gene lost 3 bases, with 17 bases spanning the gap.

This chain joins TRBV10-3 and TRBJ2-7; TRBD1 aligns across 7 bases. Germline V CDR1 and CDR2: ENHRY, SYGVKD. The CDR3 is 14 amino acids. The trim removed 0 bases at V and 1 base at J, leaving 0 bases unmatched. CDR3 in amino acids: CAISESTGSYEQYF. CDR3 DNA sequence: TGTGCCATCAGTGAGTCGACAGGGTCCTACGAGCAGTACTTC.

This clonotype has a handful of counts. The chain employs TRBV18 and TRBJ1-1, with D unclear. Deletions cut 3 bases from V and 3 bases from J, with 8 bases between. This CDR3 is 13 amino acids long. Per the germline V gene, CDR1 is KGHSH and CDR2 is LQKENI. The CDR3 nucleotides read TGTGCCAGCTCACCCCACGCCGACACTGAAGCTTTCTTT. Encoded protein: CASSPHADTEAFF.

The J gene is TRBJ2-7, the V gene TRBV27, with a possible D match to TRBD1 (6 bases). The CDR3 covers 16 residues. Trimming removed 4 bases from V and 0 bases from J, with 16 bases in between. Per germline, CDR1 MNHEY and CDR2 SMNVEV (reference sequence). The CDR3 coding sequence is TGTGCCAGCAGTTCCGCTACAGGGATGGGCTCCTACGAGCAGTACTTC. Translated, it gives CASSSATGMGSYEQYF.

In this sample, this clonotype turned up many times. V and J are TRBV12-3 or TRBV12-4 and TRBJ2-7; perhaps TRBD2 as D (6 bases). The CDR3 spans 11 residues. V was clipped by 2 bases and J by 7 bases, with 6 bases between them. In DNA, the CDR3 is TGTGCCAGCAGTTTAAGCGGGGAGCAGTACTTC. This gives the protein CASSLSGEQYF.

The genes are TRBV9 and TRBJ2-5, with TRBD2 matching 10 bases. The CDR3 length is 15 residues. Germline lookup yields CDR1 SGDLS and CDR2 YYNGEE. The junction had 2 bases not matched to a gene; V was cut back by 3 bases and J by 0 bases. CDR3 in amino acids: CASSALAGNQETQYF. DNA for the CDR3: TGTGCCAGCAGCGCACTAGCGGGAAACCAAGAGACCCAGTACTTC.

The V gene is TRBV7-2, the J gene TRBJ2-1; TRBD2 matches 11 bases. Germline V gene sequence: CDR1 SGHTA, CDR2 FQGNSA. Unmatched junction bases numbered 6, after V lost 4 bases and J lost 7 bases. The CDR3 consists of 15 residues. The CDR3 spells CASSSDSGRGNEQFF. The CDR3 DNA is TGTGCCAGCAGCTCCGATAGCGGGAGGGGAAATGAGCAGTTCTTC.

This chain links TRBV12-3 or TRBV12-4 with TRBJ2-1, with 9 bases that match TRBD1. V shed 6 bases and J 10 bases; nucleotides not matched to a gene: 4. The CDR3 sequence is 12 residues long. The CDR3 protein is CASRPTGGEQFF. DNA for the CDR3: TGTGCCAGCAGGCCGACAGGGGGAGAGCAGTTCTTC.

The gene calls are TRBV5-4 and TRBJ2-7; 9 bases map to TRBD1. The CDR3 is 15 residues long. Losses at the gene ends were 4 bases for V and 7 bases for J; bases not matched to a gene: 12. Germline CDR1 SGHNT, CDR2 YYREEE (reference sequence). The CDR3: CASSPLGQGIREQYF. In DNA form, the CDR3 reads TGTGCCAGCAGCCCCCTTGGACAGGGGATCCGGGAGCAGTACTTC.

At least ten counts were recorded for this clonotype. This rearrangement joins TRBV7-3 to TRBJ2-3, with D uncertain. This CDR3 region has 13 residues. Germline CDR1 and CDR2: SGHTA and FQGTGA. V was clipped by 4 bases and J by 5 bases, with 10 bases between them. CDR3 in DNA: TGTGCCAGCAGCTACGTTGTTGAAGATACGCAGTATTTT. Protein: CASSYVVEDTQYF.

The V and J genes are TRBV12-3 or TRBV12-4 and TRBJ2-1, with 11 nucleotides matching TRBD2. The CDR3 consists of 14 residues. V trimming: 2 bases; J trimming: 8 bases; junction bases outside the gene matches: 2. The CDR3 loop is CASSLLAGGDEQFF. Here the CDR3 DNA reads TGTGCCAGCAGTTTACTAGCGGGAGGAGATGAGCAGTTCTTC.

The CDR3 protein is CASSRNQGSPYGYTF. As DNA, the CDR3 is TGTGCCAGCAGCCGAAATCAGGGATCCCCCTATGGCTACACCTTC. The chain couples TRBV6-6 to TRBJ1-2; maybe TRBD1 (5 bases). This CDR3 comprises 15 residues. Germline V lookup: CDR1 MNHNY, CDR2 SVGAGI (reference sequence). With 6 bases removed from V and 4 bases from J, the gap between germline ends came to 18 bases.

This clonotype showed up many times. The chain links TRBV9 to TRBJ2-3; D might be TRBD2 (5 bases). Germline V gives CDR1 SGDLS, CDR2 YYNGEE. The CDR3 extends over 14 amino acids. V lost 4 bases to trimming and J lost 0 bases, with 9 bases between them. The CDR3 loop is CASSTWTSTDTQYF. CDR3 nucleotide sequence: TGTGCCAGCAGCACTTGGACTAGCACAGATACGCAGTATTTT. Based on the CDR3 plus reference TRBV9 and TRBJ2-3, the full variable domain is DSGVTQTPKHLITATGQRVTLRCSPRSGDLSVYWYQQSLDQGLQFLIQYYNGEERAKGNILERFSAQQFPDLHSELNLSSLELGDSALYFCASSTWTSTDTQYFGPGTRLTVL.

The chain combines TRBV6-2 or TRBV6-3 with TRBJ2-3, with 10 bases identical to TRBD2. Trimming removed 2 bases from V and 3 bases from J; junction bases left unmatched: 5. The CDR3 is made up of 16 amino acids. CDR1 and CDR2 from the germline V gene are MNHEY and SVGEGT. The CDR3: CASSYGGAGGTDTQYF. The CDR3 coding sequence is TGTGCCAGCAGTTACGGCGGAGCGGGAGGGACAGATACGCAGTATTTT.

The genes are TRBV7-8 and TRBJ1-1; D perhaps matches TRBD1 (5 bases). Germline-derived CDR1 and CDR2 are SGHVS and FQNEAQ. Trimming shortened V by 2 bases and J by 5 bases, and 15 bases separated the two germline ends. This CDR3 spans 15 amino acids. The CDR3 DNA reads TGTGCCAGCAGCTTATCCGGGACTCCCGTGACTGAAGCTTTCTTT. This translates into CASSLSGTPVTEAFF.